This TCR beta chain emerged from a study of shared clonotypes between healthy human individuals. Turning to the study itself: Each donor contributed plates that comprised three CD4 naive, three CD4 memory, two CD8 naive and one CD8 memory.

Germline CDR1 reads WNHNN; CDR2 reads SYGVQD (reference sequence). The CDR3 contains 15 residues. V dropped 0 bases and J dropped 4 bases, with 11 bases sitting between them. Overall study results and limits: Against clonotypes common to all four donors, non-shared ones had lower generation probabilities. Naive subsets typically showed greater estimated richness than memory subsets.

The table came from immunoSEQ multiplex PCR; TCRdb's copy has only in-frame clones and leaves some out. The data contain some 1 million clones, about 70% of them seen just once; the ten biggest clones take up about 1.5%. The authors divided CD4+ cells into CD45RA+ naive and CD45RA-negative memory subsets. A word on this clone: Its antigen is as yet unknown.

The chain combines TRBV10-1 with TRBJ2-3; the D call may be TRBD1 or TRBD2 (5 bases each). The sequencing sample was made of memory CD4+ T cells sorted from blood. Regarding subset: CD45RA-negative fraction. The source is a man in his late teens or twenties in good health. This CDR3 reads CASSESKLGADTQYF. In DNA, the CDR3 is TGCGCCAGCAGTGAGTCGAAGTTGGGGGCAGATACGCAGTATTTT.